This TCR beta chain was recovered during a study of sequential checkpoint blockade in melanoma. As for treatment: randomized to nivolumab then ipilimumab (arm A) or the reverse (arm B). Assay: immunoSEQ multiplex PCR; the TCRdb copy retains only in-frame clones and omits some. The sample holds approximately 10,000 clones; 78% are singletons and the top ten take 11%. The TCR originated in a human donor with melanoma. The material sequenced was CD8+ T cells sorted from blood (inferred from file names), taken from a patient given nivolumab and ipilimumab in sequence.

CDR3 loop: CASSIVREVTEAFF. CDR3 DNA sequence: TGTGCCAGTAGTATTGTCAGGGAGGTAACTGAAGCTTTCTTT. V usage is TRBV19 and J usage is TRBJ1-1; D may be TRBD1 (5 bases). The CDR3 extends over 14 amino acids. CDR1 and CDR2 from the germline V gene are LNHDA and SQIVND (reference sequence). V dropped 3 bases and J dropped 5 bases, with 13 bases sitting between them.